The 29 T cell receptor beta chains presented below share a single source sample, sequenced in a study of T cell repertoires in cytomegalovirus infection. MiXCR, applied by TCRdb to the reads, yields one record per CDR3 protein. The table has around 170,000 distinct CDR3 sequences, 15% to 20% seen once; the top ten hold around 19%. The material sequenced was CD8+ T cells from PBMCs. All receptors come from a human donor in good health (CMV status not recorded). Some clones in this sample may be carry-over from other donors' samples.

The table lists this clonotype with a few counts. The CDR3 sequence is CASGTGGFYEQYF. The CDR3 bases are TGTGCCAGCGGTACAGGGGGCTTCTACGAGCAGTACTTC. The V call is TRBV28, the J call TRBJ2-7; TRBD1 aligns across 9 bases. Trimming cost V 8 bases and J 3 bases; bases outside gene matches: 5. The CDR3 loop spans 13 amino acids. The germline gives CDR1 MDHEN, CDR2 SYDVKM.

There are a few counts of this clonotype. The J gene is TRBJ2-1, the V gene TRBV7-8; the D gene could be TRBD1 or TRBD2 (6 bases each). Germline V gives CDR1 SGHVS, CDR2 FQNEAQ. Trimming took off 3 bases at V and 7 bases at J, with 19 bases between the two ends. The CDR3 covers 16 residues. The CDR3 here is CASSFRLDLGGNEQFF. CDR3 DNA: TGTGCCAGCAGCTTTCGACTAGACCTAGGGGGTAATGAGCAGTTCTTC.

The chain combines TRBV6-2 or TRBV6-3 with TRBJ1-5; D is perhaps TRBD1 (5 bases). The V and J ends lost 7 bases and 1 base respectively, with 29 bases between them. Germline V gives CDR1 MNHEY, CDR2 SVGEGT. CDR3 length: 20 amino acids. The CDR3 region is CASTQPERVTRQTSNQPQHF. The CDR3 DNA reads TGTGCCAGCACCCAACCCGAGAGGGTGACGAGACAGACAAGCAATCAGCCCCAGCATTTT.

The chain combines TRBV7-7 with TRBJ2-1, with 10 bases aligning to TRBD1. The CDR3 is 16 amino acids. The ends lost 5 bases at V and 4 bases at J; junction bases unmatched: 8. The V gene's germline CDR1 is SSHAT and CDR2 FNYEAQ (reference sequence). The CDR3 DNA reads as TGTGCCAGCAGCCTCCGGGACAGGGGAAATTACAATGAGCAGTTCTTC. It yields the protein CASSLRDRGNYNEQFF.

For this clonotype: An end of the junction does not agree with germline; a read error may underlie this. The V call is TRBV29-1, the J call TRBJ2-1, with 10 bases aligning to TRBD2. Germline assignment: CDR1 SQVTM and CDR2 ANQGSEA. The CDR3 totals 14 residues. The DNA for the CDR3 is TGCAGCGTGGAAGGACTAGCGGTCTACAATGAGCAGTTCTTC. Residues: CSVEGLAVYNEQFF.

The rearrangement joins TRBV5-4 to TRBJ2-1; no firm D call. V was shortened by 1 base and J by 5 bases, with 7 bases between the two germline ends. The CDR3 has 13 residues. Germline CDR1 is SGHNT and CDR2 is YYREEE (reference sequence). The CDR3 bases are TGTGCCAGCAGCTTGATTTTGAACAATGAGCAGTTCTTC. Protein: CASSLILNNEQFF.

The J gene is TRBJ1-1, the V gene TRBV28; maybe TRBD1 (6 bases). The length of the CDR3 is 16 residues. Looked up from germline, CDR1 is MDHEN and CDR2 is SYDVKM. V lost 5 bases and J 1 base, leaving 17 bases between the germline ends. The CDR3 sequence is CASSLPGTLANTEAFF. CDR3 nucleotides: TGTGCCAGCAGTCTTCCCGGGACACTCGCGAACACTGAAGCTTTCTTT.

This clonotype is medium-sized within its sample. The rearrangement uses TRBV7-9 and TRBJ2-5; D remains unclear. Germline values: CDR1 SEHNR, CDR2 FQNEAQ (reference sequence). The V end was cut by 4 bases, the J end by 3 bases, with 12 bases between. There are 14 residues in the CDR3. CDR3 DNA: TGTGCCAGCAGCTCCAGGAGTGCCAAAGAGACCCAGTACTTC. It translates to CASSSRSAKETQYF.

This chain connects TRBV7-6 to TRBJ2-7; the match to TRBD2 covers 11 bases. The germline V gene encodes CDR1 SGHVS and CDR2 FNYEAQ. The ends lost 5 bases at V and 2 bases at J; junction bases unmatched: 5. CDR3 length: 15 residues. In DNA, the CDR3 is TGTGCCAGCAGCCCCCGACTAGCGGGAACCTACGAGCAGTACTTC. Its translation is CASSPRLAGTYEQYF.

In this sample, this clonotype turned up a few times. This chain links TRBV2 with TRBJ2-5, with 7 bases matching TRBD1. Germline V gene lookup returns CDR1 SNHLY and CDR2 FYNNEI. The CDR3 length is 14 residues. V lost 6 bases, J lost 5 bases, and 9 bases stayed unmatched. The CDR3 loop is CASRETGLVETQYF. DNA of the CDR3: TGTGCCAGCAGGGAGACAGGGCTGGTGGAGACCCAGTACTTC.

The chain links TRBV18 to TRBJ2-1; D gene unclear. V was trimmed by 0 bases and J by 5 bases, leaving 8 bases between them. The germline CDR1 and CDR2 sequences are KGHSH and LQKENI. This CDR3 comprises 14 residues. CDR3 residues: CASSPPATHNEQFF. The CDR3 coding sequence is TGTGCCAGCTCACCACCGGCAACTCACAATGAGCAGTTCTTC.

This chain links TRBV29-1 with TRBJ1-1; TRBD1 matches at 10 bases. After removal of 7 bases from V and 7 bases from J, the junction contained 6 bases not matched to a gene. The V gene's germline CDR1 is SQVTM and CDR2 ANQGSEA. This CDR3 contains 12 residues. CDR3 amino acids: CSGDRGRGEAFF. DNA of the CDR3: TGCAGCGGTGACAGGGGGCGCGGTGAAGCTTTCTTT.

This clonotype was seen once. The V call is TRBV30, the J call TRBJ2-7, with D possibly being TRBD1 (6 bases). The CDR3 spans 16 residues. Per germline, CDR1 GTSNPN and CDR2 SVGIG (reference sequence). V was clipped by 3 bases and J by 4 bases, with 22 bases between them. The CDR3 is CAWRSPRDIKPYEQYF. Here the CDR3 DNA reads TGTGCCTGGAGATCTCCCCGGGACATCAAGCCTTACGAGCAGTACTTC.

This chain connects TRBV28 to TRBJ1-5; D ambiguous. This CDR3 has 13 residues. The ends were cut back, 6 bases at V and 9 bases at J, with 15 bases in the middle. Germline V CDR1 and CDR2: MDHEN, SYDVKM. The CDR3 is CASSLGSLGPQHF. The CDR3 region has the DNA TGTGCCAGCAGCCTAGGGTCCCTAGGGCCCCAGCATTTT.

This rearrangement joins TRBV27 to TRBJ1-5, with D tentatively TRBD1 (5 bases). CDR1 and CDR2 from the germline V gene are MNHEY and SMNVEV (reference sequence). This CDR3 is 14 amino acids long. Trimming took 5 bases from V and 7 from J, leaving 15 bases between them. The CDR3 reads CASSPPGVGQPQHF. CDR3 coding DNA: TGTGCCAGCAGTCCCCCGGGGGTCGGCCAGCCCCAGCATTTT.

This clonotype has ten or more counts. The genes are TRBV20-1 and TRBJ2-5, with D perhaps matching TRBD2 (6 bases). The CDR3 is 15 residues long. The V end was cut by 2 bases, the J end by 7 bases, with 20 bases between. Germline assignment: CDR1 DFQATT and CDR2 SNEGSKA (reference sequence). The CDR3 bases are TGCAGTGCTAGACCCCTCAGTGGGACTCCGGGGACCCAGTACTTC. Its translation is CSARPLSGTPGTQYF.

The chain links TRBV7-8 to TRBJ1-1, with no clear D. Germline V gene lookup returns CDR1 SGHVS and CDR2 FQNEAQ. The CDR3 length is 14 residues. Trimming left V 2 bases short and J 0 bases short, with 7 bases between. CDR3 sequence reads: CASSLIRMNTEAFF. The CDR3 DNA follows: TGTGCCAGCAGCTTAATTAGGATGAACACTGAAGCTTTCTTT.

The chain's CDR3 is CSAWTSGWTGELFF. The CDR3 DNA reads TGCAGTGCTTGGACTAGCGGGTGGACCGGGGAGCTGTTTTTT. The genes are TRBV20-1 and TRBJ2-2; 11 bases fit TRBD2. The ends lost 5 bases at V and 5 bases at J; junction bases unmatched: 4. The germline V gene has CDR1 DFQATT and CDR2 SNEGSKA (reference sequence). The CDR3 consists of 14 residues.

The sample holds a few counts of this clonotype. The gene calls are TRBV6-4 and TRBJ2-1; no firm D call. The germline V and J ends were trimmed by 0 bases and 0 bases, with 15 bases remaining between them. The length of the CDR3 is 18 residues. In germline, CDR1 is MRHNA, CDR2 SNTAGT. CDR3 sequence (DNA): TGTGCCAGCAGTGACTCAGGAGTTGCGGAACGCTCCTACAATGAGCAGTTCTTC. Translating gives CASSDSGVAERSYNEQFF.

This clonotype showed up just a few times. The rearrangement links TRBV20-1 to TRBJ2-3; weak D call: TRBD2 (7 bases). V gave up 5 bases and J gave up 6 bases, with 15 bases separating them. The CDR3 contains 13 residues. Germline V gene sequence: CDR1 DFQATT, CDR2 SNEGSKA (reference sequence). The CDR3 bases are TGCAGTGCTTACGGGGGGCCCGAGGATACGCAGTATTTT. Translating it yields CSAYGGPEDTQYF.

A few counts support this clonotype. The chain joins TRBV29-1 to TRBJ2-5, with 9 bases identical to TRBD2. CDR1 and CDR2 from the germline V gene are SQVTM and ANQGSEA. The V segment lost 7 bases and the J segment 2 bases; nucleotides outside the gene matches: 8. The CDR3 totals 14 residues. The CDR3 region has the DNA TGCAGCGCCCAAGAGGGACTAGCTCAAGAGACCCAGTACTTC. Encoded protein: CSAQEGLAQETQYF.

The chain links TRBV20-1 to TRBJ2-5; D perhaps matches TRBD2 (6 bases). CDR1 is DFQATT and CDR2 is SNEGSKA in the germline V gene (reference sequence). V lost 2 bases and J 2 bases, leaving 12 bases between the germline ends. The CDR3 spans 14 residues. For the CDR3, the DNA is TGCAGTGCTAGAAGGTCCGGGACTCAAGAGACCCAGTACTTC. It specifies CSARRSGTQETQYF.

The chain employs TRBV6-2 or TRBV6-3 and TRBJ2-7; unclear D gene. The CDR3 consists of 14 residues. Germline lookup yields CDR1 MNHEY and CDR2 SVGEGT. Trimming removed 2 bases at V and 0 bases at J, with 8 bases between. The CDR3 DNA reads TGTGCCAGCAGTTACGGGCCGTCCTCCTACGAGCAGTACTTC. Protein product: CASSYGPSSYEQYF.

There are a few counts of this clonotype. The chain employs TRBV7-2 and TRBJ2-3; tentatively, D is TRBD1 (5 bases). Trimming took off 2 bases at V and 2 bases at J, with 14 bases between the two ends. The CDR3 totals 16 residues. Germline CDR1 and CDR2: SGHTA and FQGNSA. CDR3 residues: CASSLKGYGATDTQYF. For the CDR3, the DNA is TGTGCCAGCAGCTTAAAAGGGTATGGGGCCACAGATACGCAGTATTTT.

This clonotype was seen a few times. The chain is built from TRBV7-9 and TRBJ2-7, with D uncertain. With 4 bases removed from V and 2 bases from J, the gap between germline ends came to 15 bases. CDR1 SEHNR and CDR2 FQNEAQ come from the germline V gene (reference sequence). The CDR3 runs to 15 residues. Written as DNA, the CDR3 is TGTGCCAGCAGCTCTTCGGATTCATGGACCTACGAGCAGTACTTC. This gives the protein CASSSSDSWTYEQYF.

CDR3 DNA sequence: TGTGCCAGCAGAGGAGAAGGCAGTACCTACGAGCAGTACTTC. Its translation is CASRGEGSTYEQYF. This chain links TRBV7-9 with TRBJ2-7; no firm D call. Germline-derived CDR1 and CDR2 are SEHNR and FQNEAQ (reference sequence). The length of the CDR3 is 14 residues. V was clipped by 6 bases and J by 2 bases, with 14 bases between them.

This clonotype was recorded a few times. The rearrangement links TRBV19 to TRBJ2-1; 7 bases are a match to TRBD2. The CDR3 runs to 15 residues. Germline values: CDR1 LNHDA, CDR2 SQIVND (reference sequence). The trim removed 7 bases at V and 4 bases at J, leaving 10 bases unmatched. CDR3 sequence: CASTLIAGGYNEQFF. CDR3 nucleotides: TGTGCCAGTACCCTCATAGCCGGGGGGTACAATGAGCAGTTCTTC.

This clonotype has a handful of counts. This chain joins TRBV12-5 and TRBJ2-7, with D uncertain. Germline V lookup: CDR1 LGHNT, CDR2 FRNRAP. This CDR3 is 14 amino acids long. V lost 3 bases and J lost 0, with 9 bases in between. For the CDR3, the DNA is TGTGCTAGTGGTTTCCTATTCAACTCCTACGAGCAGTACTTC. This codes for CASGFLFNSYEQYF.

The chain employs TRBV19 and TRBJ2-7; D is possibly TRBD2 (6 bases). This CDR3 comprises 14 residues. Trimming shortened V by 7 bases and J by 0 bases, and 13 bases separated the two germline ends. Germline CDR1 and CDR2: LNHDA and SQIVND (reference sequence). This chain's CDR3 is CASTPAGSSYEQYF. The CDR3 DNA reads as TGTGCCAGTACCCCGGCGGGGAGCTCCTACGAGCAGTACTTC.